A selection of T cell receptor beta chains follows, all from one sample in a study of shared clonotypes between healthy human individuals. Sequencing was performed with immunoSEQ multiplex PCR; in TCRdb, only in-frame clones are kept and a portion is missing. The repertoire has some 380,000 clones, 96% of them found once; the top ten carry around 0.3%. Sequenced sample: memory CD8+ T cells sorted from blood. These receptors were obtained from a young man in good health. Both conserved end residues are part of each CDR3. The order of the fields is J gene, clone size, V gene, D gene, CDR3 protein, CDR3 DNA. A D gene is named only where the DNA matches it firmly. Not all rows give a size; the values are once, few, many and, for expanded clones, a class.

TRBJ2-1 - TRBV5-4 - CASSLNDEQFF TGTGCCAGCAGCTTGAACGATGAGCAGTTCTTC
TRBJ2-7 - TRBV5-1 - CASSLVPLSGWHEQYF TGCGCCAGCAGCTTGGTCCCCTTATCGGGGTGGCACGAGCAGTACTTC
TRBJ1-1 - TRBV7-9 - CASGLTNTEAFF TGTGCCAGCGGACTTACGAACACTGAAGCTTTCTTT
TRBJ1-4 once TRBV28 - CASSLSGQGTEKLFF TGTGCCAGCAGTTTGTCCGGGCAGGGTACGGAAAAACTGTTTTTT
TRBJ2-1 - TRBV7-2 - CASSPVLSSYNEQFF TGTGCCAGCAGCCCGGTTTTGAGCTCCTACAATGAGCAGTTCTTC
TRBJ2-4 - TRBV19 - CASSMRTSLKNIQYF TGTGCCAGTAGTATGCGAACCTCCCTGAAAAACATTCAGTACTTC
TRBJ1-3 once TRBV7-2 - CASSLDNSGNTIYF TGTGCCAGCAGCTTAGACAACTCTGGAAACACCATATATTTT
TRBJ2-1 - TRBV30 TRBD2 CAWTEGTSGYNEQFF TGTGCCTGGACCGAAGGGACTAGCGGTTACAATGAGCAGTTCTTC
TRBJ2-7 - TRBV5-1 - CASSLTASYEQYF TGCGCCAGCAGCTTAACAGCCTCCTACGAGCAGTACTTC
TRBJ2-7 once TRBV7-6 - CASSPDSTAYEQYF TGTGCCAGCAGCCCTGACTCAACTGCGTACGAGCAGTACTTC
TRBJ2-7 - TRBV5-4 - CASSLGPWRGVYYEQYF TGTGCCAGCAGCTTGGGGCCCTGGAGGGGGGTCTACTACGAGCAGTACTTC
TRBJ2-7 - TRBV7-9 - CASSPSGYEQYF TGTGCCAGCAGCCCGAGCGGCTACGAGCAGTACTTC
TRBJ2-7 - TRBV7-8 - CASSQDPGSSYEQYF TGTGCCAGCAGTCAGGACCCCGGAAGCTCCTACGAGCAGTACTTC
TRBJ2-3 - TRBV19 TRBD2 CATMFRRGSTDTQYF TGTGCCACCATGTTTCGGCGGGGGAGCACAGATACGCAGTATTTT
TRBJ2-2 - TRBV19 TRBD1 CASSFGQGSYTGELFF TGTGCCAGTAGTTTCGGACAGGGATCGTACACCGGGGAGCTGTTTTTT
TRBJ2-1 - TRBV13 TRBD2 CASSPRGGRAGEQFF TGTGCCAGCAGCCCCCGAGGAGGGAGGGCCGGGGAGCAGTTCTTC
TRBJ2-3 - TRBV5-4 - CASSLGGTRRLTDTQYF TGTGCCAGCAGCTTGGGGGGTACACGACGGCTCACAGATACGCAGTATTTT
TRBJ2-1 - TRBV30 TRBD2 CAWSARLAGLGGAQFF TGTGCCTGGAGTGCCCGACTAGCGGGATTGGGTGGGGCGCAGTTCTTC
TRBJ2-1 - TRBV7-8 - CASSLTLRFSYNEQFF TGTGCCAGCAGCTTAACTTTGCGGTTCTCCTACAATGAGCAGTTCTTC
TRBJ2-7 - TRBV10-2 - CASSELTSNEQYF TGCGCCAGCAGTGAGCTAACTAGCAACGAGCAGTACTTC
TRBJ2-1 - TRBV10-3 TRBD2 CAIKSSSGTTYNEQFF TGTGCCATCAAGTCCAGTAGCGGGACAACATACAATGAGCAGTTCTTC
TRBJ1-5 - TRBV7-9 - CASSLFQGDGKQPQHF TGTGCCAGCAGCCTCTTTCAGGGAGACGGGAAGCAGCCCCAGCATTTT
TRBJ2-7 - TRBV18 TRBD1 CASSPSKGTEYEQYF TGTGCCAGCTCACCTTCCAAAGGGACAGAGTACGAGCAGTACTTC
TRBJ2-1 - TRBV5-6 - CASSRGPPSSYNEQFF TGTGCCAGCAGCCGGGGACCCCCAAGCTCCTACAATGAGCAGTTCTTC
TRBJ1-1 - TRBV2 - CASQRATMNTEAFF TGTGCCAGCCAGAGGGCGACTATGAACACTGAAGCTTTCTTT
TRBJ1-2 - TRBV28 TRBD1 CASSLGGGTFYGYTF TGTGCCAGCAGTTTAGGAGGGGGCACCTTCTATGGCTACACCTTC
TRBJ1-3 - TRBV7-2 - CASSTGHSNSGNTIYF TGTGCCAGCAGTACCGGACATTCGAACTCTGGAAACACCATATATTTT
TRBJ2-3 - TRBV9 - CASSVDLRYPAYTQYF TGTGCCAGCAGCGTAGACTTGCGGTACCCGGCGTATACGCAGTATTTT
TRBJ2-3 - TRBV5-4 - CASSLAEAEYTDTQYF TGTGCCAGCAGCTTGGCGGAGGCGGAGTACACAGATACGCAGTATTTT
TRBJ2-3 - TRBV10-2 - CASRLRGTDTQYF TGCGCCAGTCGTCTCCGGGGAACAGATACGCAGTATTTT
TRBJ2-3 - TRBV7-3 TRBD2 CASSLGSTSGRDTQYF TGTGCCAGCAGCTTAGGTTCAACTAGCGGGAGGGATACGCAGTATTTT
TRBJ1-4 - TRBV28 - CASSLIGGGGINEKLFF TGTGCCAGCAGTTTAATCGGTGGAGGGGGGATAAATGAAAAACTGTTTTTT
TRBJ2-7 - TRBV27 TRBD2 CASSWTSGTYEQYF TGTGCCAGCAGCTGGACTAGCGGGACCTACGAGCAGTACTTC
TRBJ2-2 - TRBV15 - CATSRDKIGQPNTGELFF TGTGCCACCAGCAGAGATAAGATAGGGCAGCCGAACACCGGGGAGCTGTTTTTT
TRBJ2-7 - TRBV13 TRBD1 CASSFRDRGTEQYF TGTGCCAGCAGCTTCCGGGACAGGGGTACCGAGCAGTACTTC
TRBJ2-7 - TRBV5-1 TRBD2 CASSLDGGRAYEQYF TGCGCCAGCAGCTTGGATGGCGGGAGGGCCTACGAGCAGTACTTC
TRBJ1-1 - TRBV5-8 - CASRRVLNTEAFF TGTGCCAGCCGCAGGGTTCTTAACACTGAAGCTTTCTTT
TRBJ1-2 - TRBV5-8 - CASSSSGVAGYGYTF TGTGCCAGCAGCTCATCAGGGGTCGCGGGCTATGGCTACACCTTC
TRBJ2-7 - TRBV5-4 TRBD2 CASSKTAGGNEQYF TGTGCCAGCAGTAAGACAGCGGGAGGCAACGAGCAGTACTTC
TRBJ1-1 once TRBV29-1 TRBD1 CSVGTGGAFF TGCAGCGTTGGGACAGGGGGAGCTTTCTTT
TRBJ2-2 - TRBV28 - CASSLLSQLNTGELFF TGTGCCAGCAGTTTACTTTCACAGCTGAACACCGGGGAGCTGTTTTTT
TRBJ2-1 - TRBV6-5 - CASSRGFEQFF TGTGCCAGCTCACGGGGTTTTGAGCAGTTCTTC
TRBJ2-1 - TRBV7-2 TRBD2 CASSLEGLVYNEQFF TGTGCCAGCAGCTTAGAGGGACTAGTGTACAATGAGCAGTTCTTC
TRBJ1-4 once TRBV5-1 - CASSLAPGYSEKLFF TGCGCCAGCAGCTTGGCTCCGGGGTACTCTGAAAAACTGTTTTTT
TRBJ2-7 few TRBV6-1 - CASSDAGGQGYEQYF TGTGCCAGCAGTGATGCGGGGGGACAGGGATACGAGCAGTACTTC
TRBJ2-1 - TRBV7-2 - CASSSDSLWEQFF TGTGCCAGCAGCTCGGACAGCCTTTGGGAGCAGTTCTTC
TRBJ2-2 - TRBV27 TRBD2 CASTPIAGEHGELFF TGTGCCAGCACCCCGATAGCGGGAGAACACGGGGAGCTGTTTTTT
TRBJ2-1 - TRBV28 TRBD2 CASSLAGGGYNEQFF TGTGCCAGCAGTTTAGCGGGAGGAGGGTACAATGAGCAGTTCTTC
TRBJ2-2 - TRBV2 - CASSVTRSAPGELFF TGTGCCAGCAGTGTAACAAGGAGCGCCCCCGGGGAGCTGTTTTTT
TRBJ2-7 - TRBV14 TRBD1 CASSPIRDRYEQYF TGTGCCAGCAGCCCTATTAGGGACAGATACGAGCAGTACTTC
TRBJ2-7 - TRBV19 - CATRLVVGSYEQYF TGTGCCACCCGACTGGTAGTCGGATCCTACGAGCAGTACTTC
TRBJ2-4 - TRBV19 - CASRRTVDLAKNIQYF TGTGCCAGTAGGAGGACCGTTGACCTAGCCAAAAACATTCAGTACTTC